Included here is one TCR beta chain sequence, with context. CDR3 length: 17 residues. Per germline, CDR1 WSHSY and CDR2 SAAADI. The V and J ends lost 5 bases and 0 bases respectively, with 17 bases between them. The sample is drawn from a study of blood T cell repertoires in COVID-19. Study processing details: Estimates of nucleated cell counts were drawn from the amplification of reference gene primers. Profiling relied on immunoSEQ multiplex PCR, and the TCRdb table lists in-frame clones only, not all of them. V, J and clone size derive from that table, while D and trimming were established from the DNA sequence. Of fewer than 500,000 clones in the sample, over 85% are singletons; the top ten hold 0.8% to 0.9%.

The chain uses TRBV10-2 and TRBJ2-1, with D possibly matching TRBD2 (5 bases). The TCR sequence derives from a man in his late teens or twenties with COVID-19, enrolled during active disease. The sequenced sample consisted of peripheral blood. CDR3 loop: CASSPTATRVSYNEQFF. In nucleotides, the CDR3 is TGCGCCAGCAGTCCGACGGCCACTAGGGTCTCCTACAATGAGCAGTTCTTC.